This T cell receptor beta chain was observed in a study of human T cells and chemical hapten exposure (dated by TCRdb to about 2021). Turning to the overall study: Libraries were pooled for sequencing, and variation in per-sample TCR yields was attributed mainly to small differences in library volumes within the pool. Both TCR alpha and TCR beta chains were sequenced from each blood RNA sample. In alopecia patients, the study followed how the peripheral blood TCR repertoire changed in vivo over primary and secondary sensitization to diphenylcyclopropenone (DPC), a hapten. Study-level results and caveats: Repeated subsampling changed both the strength of the expansion versus patch-test correlation and the threshold at which the correlation became significant. The number of TCRs above 1 in 1000 frequency did not change with DPC sensitization; there was no evidence of global repertoire structure alterations.

Notes on this clonotype: The antigen this receptor binds is unknown. Base qualities are not recorded, but no much larger clone differs from it by a single base.

Here V drops 1 base and J drops 0 bases, and the junction holds 1 base not matched to any gene. CDR3 length: 17 amino acids, cysteine to phenylalanine. The read is trimmed to its CDR3 DNA, 51 bases read in frame from base 1. CDR1 and CDR2 (MNHEY, SVGAGI) derive from the germline V gene. Unfractionated whole blood was collected in Tempus Blood RNA tubes, and total RNA was extracted from that blood. Five healthy volunteers acted as controls for TCR sequencing and had blood drawn at day 0, 2 weeks and 6 weeks. Libraries were constructed by 5' RACE. The sequencing machine was an Illumina MiSeq. During library preparation, unique molecular identifiers were attached to individual cDNA molecules so that TCRs could be counted quantitatively and reproducibly. The paper's data handling went like this. A median of about 87,000 TCRs per sample was observed, with a range of about 23,224 to 750,000. The Decombinator software suite was used to annotate the V, J and CDR3 of the TCR reads. For PS versus PT1 abundance plots, all samples were subsampled to the same number of TCRs (28,000). TCRs were defined as expanded if absent before sensitization and observed at least eight times at the 2-week time point. TCRdb applied fastp at Q25 and MiXCR to the public reads, then kept only in-frame beta chains. CDR3 protein duplicates are merged, each entry listing the most common genes and DNA. TCRdb's processing, not the study's, gives the V and J calls here. This sample comprises around 100,000 distinct CDR3 sequences, roughly a fifth of them detected only once. The top ten hold 2.5% to 3.5% of the sample.

The source is a human donor in good health. The chain links TRBV6-5 with TRBJ2-1, with TRBD2 matching 12 junction bases. The CDR3 protein: CASSYWTSGTSYNEQFF. The DNA reads TGTGCCAGCAGTTACTGGACTAGCGGGACCTCCTACAATGAGCAGTTCTTC.